This T cell receptor (beta chain) derives from a study of technical replicates of blood from a few donors. The V gene end was trimmed by 1 base and the J gene end by 4 bases; junction bases not matched to a gene: 10. The CDR3 is 16 residues long. Germline CDR1 and CDR2: SGHVS and FQNEAQ. Assay: immunoSEQ multiplex PCR; the TCRdb copy retains only in-frame clones and omits some. Found here are around 95,000 clones, 94% of them singletons; the top ten hold about 0.22%. The chain links TRBV7-8 to TRBJ2-7; 7 nucleotides agree with TRBD1. The specimen sequenced was T cells isolated from PBMCs. The sequence was collected from a human donor in good health. The CDR3 loop reads CASSLGLPGQRYEQYF. Here the CDR3 DNA reads TGTGCCAGCAGCTTAGGGCTACCGGGACAGAGATACGAGCAGTACTTC.